Here is one T cell receptor beta chain with its context. Its antigen remains unknown. Positive CCR7 selection of CD45RO-negative cells yielded the naive CD8 cells, and terminally differentiated effector memory CD45RA+ cells were excluded. Only Caucasian adults living in Nashville, Tennessee made up the donor group. Germline V CDR1 and CDR2: MNHNY, SVGAGI (reference sequence). Trimming removed 0 bases at V and 2 bases at J, with 2 bases between. This CDR3 has 13 residues. The data originate from a study of shared clonotypes between healthy human individuals. The assay used deep level. Only in-frame clones appear in the TCRdb table, and some are missing; sequencing was by immunoSEQ multiplex PCR. The sample has under 2,000,000 clones, about 95% seen once. Regarding the study as a whole: With few donors, the genetic and exposure-history diversity represented was limited. Richness estimates generally favored naive over memory subsets.

The origin of this receptor is a man aged 18 to 29 in good health. The chain combines TRBV6-6 with TRBJ2-1; the D is unclear. The sample consisted of naive CD8+ T cells sorted from blood. In nucleotides, the CDR3 is TGTGCCAGCAGTTACTCCCCCTACAATGAGCAGTTCTTC. Its protein product is CASSYSPYNEQFF.